This TCR beta chain was sequenced in a study of identical twins. Regarding the study as a whole: Out-of-frame TCR alpha sharing observed in monozygotic twins exceeded model estimates. While abundant cord blood beta clonotypes carried fewer insertions, memory repertoires showed no such pattern.

With 1 base clipped from V and 1 base from J, the junction kept 2 bases outside the gene matches. The CDR3 contains 15 residues. CDR1 KGHDR and CDR2 SFDVKD come from the germline V gene. Ten or more counts support this clonotype. The antigen is not known. A template switching step contributed a universal primer site, while unique molecular identifiers were present in the cDNA. A single record per CDR3 protein comes from TCRdb applying MiXCR to the 5' RACE reads. This sample has about 450,000 distinct CDR3 sequences, with roughly 18% found just once. The chain links TRBV24-1 to TRBJ2-5; 7 bases align to TRBD1. This TCR derives from a man in his fifties or sixties in good health. Source material: naive T cells sorted from blood. The CDR3 region has the DNA TGTGCCACCAGTGATTTACGGGACAGCCAAGAGACCCAGTACTTC. Protein: CATSDLRDSQETQYF.